The entry that follows covers one TCR beta chain sequence. The antigen it recognizes is unknown. Base qualities are missing; no much larger clone stands one base away. Spanning cysteine to phenylalanine, the CDR3 consists of 13 amino acids. Left in the record is the CDR3 DNA by itself, 39 bases read in frame from the first base. V ends up 6 bases short and J 10 bases short, with an unmatched junction base count of 9. Per the germline V gene, SGHAT is the CDR1 and FQNNGV is the CDR2. All of the isolated RNA was reverse transcribed with the High Capacity cDNA Reverse Transcription Kit, so expressed TCRB transcripts were sequenced. Naive, central memory and regulatory T cell samples underwent deep immunoSEQ sequencing, averaging around 3.9 million total reads per sample. After sorted cells were lysed in RLT buffer, RNA was extracted with DNase-treated RNeasy Micro or Mini kits, with the choice depending on cell number. Each cell subset was processed separately to prevent cross-contamination, with patient and healthy donor samples processed together. TCRB sequences were amplified from cDNA with the immunoSEQ multiplex PCR, producing 87-bp fragments spanning the CDR3 region. Amplicons were sequenced on the Illumina HiSeq platform. The authors' pipeline ran thus. Synthetic template baselines were used to correct PCR bias computationally, reads within Hamming distance 2 were collapsed, and singletons that could not be merged were discarded. Reads were aligned to IMGT to assign V, D and J genes, CDR3 length, and insertions or deletions at six rearrangement sites. Within each subset, clonotype counts were normalized to sorted cell number, and only after that were true diversity and Gini coefficients computed with the tcR R package. The overlap coefficient, calculated on TCRB nucleotide sequences, was used to measure repertoire sharing. Out-of-frame TCRB sequences from naive cells were analyzed as a proxy for the pre-selection repertoire. TCRdb retrieved this table from immuneACCESS and kept in-frame rearrangements only. Not all clones are present; in checked studies, unresolved V genes account for under half, and no reason is known for the remainder. That table gives V, J and clone size, and the DNA gave D and trimming. The sample profile shows more than 250,000 clones; about 23% of them were found once. Around 0.013% of the sample is in the top ten clones.

This sample was taken from a study of beta chain features in type 1 diabetes (dated by TCRdb to 2016 to 2019). With respect to the entire study: Mean age, gender distribution, total cell number and subset yield did not differ between patients and healthy donors. In the study, recently diagnosed type 1 diabetes patients and matched healthy donors were compared on the TCRB repertoires of their sorted circulating CD4+ T cell subsets. Regulatory and stem cell-like memory subsets were isolated from only 8 patients and roughly eight healthy donors, whereas naive and central memory subsets came from all 30 or so donors. A total of some 100,000,000 sorted cells were examined across all samples, and a strong correlation was observed between cell number per subset and RNA yield. The investigation overall reported the following: Patients with type 1 diabetes made fewer insertions and deleted more nucleotides at VDJ recombination sites, implying thymic rearrangement abnormalities. Sequencing cDNA rather than genomic DNA could over-represent highly expressing activated cells, although activation and CD3 levels did not differ between groups. Shorter templates might be favored by PCR, yet because patient and control samples were amplified and corrected together, any such skew would affect both groups equally. Type 1 diabetes patients showed a moderate but significant shortening of TCRB CDR3 length in all four CD4+ subsets. Only small numbers of individuals were included in the HLA sub-analyses, which left unresolved whether HLA type had any influence on TCRB rearrangement. Naive, central memory and regulatory TCRB repertoires appeared to be more similar among patients than among healthy donors.

Each donor gave one peripheral blood draw, around 100 mL on average, collected into heparinised tubes. A BD FACSAria II was used to sort naive, central memory, regulatory and stem cell-like memory CD4+ T cells with a panel that included CD45RO, CCR7, CD25, CD127, CD95 and CD27. Every sorted population had a purity above 95%. PBMCs were isolated immediately by Lymphoprep density gradient centrifugation and stained directly without culture. Samples were stained and sorted in pairs, with one healthy donor and one patient per experiment, so that batch effects were minimized. Rearrangement joined TRBV11-2 to TRBJ2-1, and 7 junction bases match TRBD2. The sequenced sample was naive CD4+ T cells from blood. The sample's cell subset or site, from its label and the paper: true naive CD4+ T cells. This receptor was taken from a woman under 40 with type 1 diabetes. The DNA sequence is TGTGCCAGCAGTAGAGCTAGGGAGGGGGAGCAGTTCTTC. This gives the protein CASSRAREGEQFF.